The clone carrying this T cell receptor beta chain has only one observation. V lost 2 bases and J lost 7, with 8 bases in between. CDR3 length equals 12 residues. Germline V gene sequence: CDR1 MNHEY, CDR2 SVGAGI. This record comes from a study of shared clonotypes between healthy human individuals. Per sorted-subset replicate PCR, input was approximately 210 ng DNA, representing tens of thousands of T cell genomes. In the source study's methods: Filtering differed, since immunoSEQ gave only junction sequences and no quality scores. Sequenced by immunoSEQ multiplex PCR; TCRdb stores in-frame clones only, minus some. V and J calls plus clone size are reproduced from that table; the DNA served to infer D and trimming. This table holds 2.3 million or so clones, over 85% found once.

Specimen: naive CD4+ T cells from PBMCs. Stated subset: CD45RA+ positively selected. The receptor was isolated from a man younger than 35 in good health. Some clones in this sample may be carry-over from other donors' samples. The chain employs TRBV6-5 and TRBJ2-5; D gene uncertain. The CDR3, as DNA: TGTGCCAGCAGTTACGTTGAGCGGACCCAGTACTTC. It is translated as CASSYVERTQYF.